This T cell receptor beta chain was obtained from a study of memory CD4+ T cells and cytomegalovirus serostatus. In the study overall: Of the healthy Belgian adults, 9 or 10 were CMV seropositive and 20 to 30 seronegative.

Notes on this clone: The antigen is undetermined.

Repertoires were generated with immunoSEQ multiplex PCR, while TCRdb's copy carries only in-frame clones and drops some. The sample carries 25,000 to 30,000 clones, more than 60% recorded once. Study results and limitations: Median bootstrapped AUC for CMV status was about 0.96 originally, around 0.91 US-trained.

Trimming at V came to 3 bases and at J to 0 bases, leaving 6 bases not matched to a gene. The CDR3 has 16 residues. CDR1 is SGHRS, CDR2 YFSETQ, per germline. Single viable CD3+CD4+CD8-CD45RO+ cells were sorted as the memory CD4+ T cells. Sequenced material: memory CD4+ T cells from blood. The TCR comes from an adult in good health and CMV-seronegative. The gene calls are TRBV5-1 and TRBJ2-7, with 10 bases lining up with TRBD2. This chain's CDR3 is CASSSGLAAYSYEQYF. DNA for the CDR3: TGCGCCAGCAGCTCCGGACTAGCGGCCTACTCCTACGAGCAGTACTTC.